Below are 17 T cell receptor beta chains sequenced from a single sample in a study of PD-1 and CTLA-4 blockade in melanoma (dated by TCRdb to 2020 to 2023). The library was generated by the immunoSEQ multiplex PCR assay. TCRdb obtained this table from immuneACCESS and retained in-frame rearrangements with V and J assigned. These tables miss some clones; where compared with another copy, unresolved V genes account for less than half of the shortfall, and the remainder is unexplained. The sample table holds around 21,000 clones, of which about 91% were seen once. The ten largest account for approximately 8% of the sample. The source material was CD8+ T cells from peripheral blood, sampled before anti-PD-1 treatment. The receptors stem from a human donor with melanoma.

For the CDR3, the DNA is TGTGCCAGCAGCTTGGGAGTGCTGCAGTACGAGCAGTACTTC. It codes for CASSLGVLQYEQYF. The V gene is TRBV5-4, the J gene TRBJ2-7; D uncertain. CDR3 length: 14 amino acids. CDR1 and CDR2 from the germline V gene are SGHNT and YYREEE (reference sequence). V was trimmed by 0 bases and J by 4 bases, leaving 11 bases between them.

The chain couples TRBV2 to TRBJ2-7; D is unclear. Germline V gene lookup returns CDR1 SNHLY and CDR2 FYNNEI. Trimming cost V 6 bases and J 4 bases, with 10 bases left between them. The CDR3 contains 12 residues. The CDR3, as DNA: TGTGCCAGCAGGAAAGAAGCATACGAGCAGTACTTC. Translating it yields CASRKEAYEQYF.

The gene calls are TRBV28 and TRBJ1-1; no reliable D call. CDR1 MDHEN and CDR2 SYDVKM come from the germline V gene. The V and J ends lost 3 bases and 5 bases respectively, with 7 bases between them. The CDR3 has 12 residues. CDR3 in amino acids: CASSFFGTEAFF. In nucleotides, the CDR3 is TGTGCCAGCAGTTTTTTTGGGACTGAAGCTTTCTTT.

The chain combines TRBV4-3 with TRBJ2-7; TRBD2 aligns across 8 bases. Germline V CDR1 and CDR2: LGHNA, YSLEER. The CDR3 covers 15 residues. V was pared by 0 bases and J by 2 bases, with 3 bases of the junction left unmatched. In DNA form, the CDR3 reads TGCGCCAGCAGCCAAGAATCGGGGGGGACCTACGAGCAGTACTTC. Translated, it gives CASSQESGGTYEQYF.

J is TRBJ2-1 and V is TRBV13; 8 bases match TRBD1. The V and J ends lost 5 bases and 0 bases, in that order; junction bases with no gene match: 3. This CDR3 has 15 amino acids. CDR1 is PRHDT, CDR2 FYEKMQ, per germline (reference sequence). CDR3 sequence reads: CASSDRGSSYNEQFF. CDR3 DNA sequence: TGTGCCAGCAGCGACAGGGGTAGCTCCTACAATGAGCAGTTCTTC.

This chain connects TRBV6-2 or TRBV6-3 to TRBJ2-1; 10 nucleotides line up with TRBD1. CDR3 length: 16 amino acids. V trimming: 3 bases; J trimming: 4 bases; junction bases outside the gene matches: 6. Germline V gene lookup returns CDR1 MNHEY and CDR2 SVGEGT. The DNA of the CDR3 is TGTGCCAGCAGTTATTCCTGGGACAGGGGTTACAATGAGCAGTTCTTC. Translation: CASSYSWDRGYNEQFF.

This rearrangement joins TRBV29-1 to TRBJ2-3, with 8 bases matching TRBD2. Germline V gives CDR1 SQVTM, CDR2 ANQGSEA. The CDR3 extends over 13 amino acids. V lost 7 bases to trimming and J lost 4 bases; unmatched junction nucleotides: 7. This CDR3 is CSGLNGGADTQYF. Written as DNA, the CDR3 is TGCAGCGGCCTTAACGGGGGGGCAGATACGCAGTATTTT.

This clone was detected only a few times. The chain couples TRBV6-5 to TRBJ1-1, with D uncertain. V was clipped by 2 bases and J by 4 bases, with 11 bases between them. Germline CDR1 and CDR2: MNHEY and SVGAGI. This CDR3 contains 14 residues. Written as DNA, the CDR3 is TGTGCCAGCAGTTACGGCTCCAAAGGCACTGAAGCTTTCTTT. Protein sequence: CASSYGSKGTEAFF.

The rearrangement links TRBV19 to TRBJ1-5; TRBD1 is a possible D gene (6 bases). V was trimmed by 3 bases and J by 6 bases, leaving 12 bases between them. Germline V gene sequence: CDR1 LNHDA, CDR2 SQIVND (reference sequence). This CDR3 is 14 amino acids long. The DNA for the CDR3 is TGTGCCAGTAGTATCTGGGGGGCGTTTCAGCCCCAGCATTTT. Its protein product is CASSIWGAFQPQHF.

V gene TRBV7-9 combines with J gene TRBJ2-7; D is possibly TRBD1 or TRBD2 (5 bases each). V was clipped by 0 bases and J by 7 bases, with 16 bases between them. CDR1 is SEHNR and CDR2 is FQNEAQ in the germline V gene (reference sequence). There are 15 residues in the CDR3. CDR3 loop: CASSLANEGTREQYF. As DNA, the CDR3 is TGTGCCAGCAGCTTAGCGAACGAGGGGACGAGGGAGCAGTACTTC.

J is TRBJ1-5 and V is TRBV6-5; possibly TRBD1 for D (6 bases). CDR1 MNHEY and CDR2 SVGAGI come from the germline V gene. This CDR3 spans 14 amino acids. Trimming took off 2 bases at V and 5 bases at J, with 10 bases between the two ends. Written as DNA, the CDR3 is TGTGCCAGCAGTTACGACAGGTGGGATCAGCCCCAGCATTTT. Translated, it gives CASSYDRWDQPQHF.

The table lists this clone with a few counts. V is TRBV29-1 and J is TRBJ2-7; TRBD1 is a possible D gene (6 bases). The V and J ends lost 2 bases and 0 bases respectively, with 14 bases between them. The CDR3 consists of 15 residues. Germline V gives CDR1 SQVTM, CDR2 ANQGSEA. The CDR3 nucleotides are TGCAGCGTTGAAACCCGGACAGTTAGCTCCTACGAGCAGTACTTC. Its translation: CSVETRTVSSYEQYF.

This clone was counted between two and nine times. V gene TRBV27 combines with J gene TRBJ1-2, with D possibly TRBD1 on 6 matching bases. V dropped 4 bases and J dropped 3 bases, with 12 bases sitting between them. The germline CDR1 and CDR2 sequences are MNHEY and SMNVEV (reference sequence). CDR3 length: 14 amino acids. CDR3 residues: CASSSSRTDYGYTF. CDR3 DNA sequence: TGTGCCAGCAGTTCTTCTAGGACAGACTATGGCTACACCTTC.

The genes are TRBV6-2 or TRBV6-3 and TRBJ2-7; 8 bases fit TRBD2. The germline CDR1 and CDR2 sequences are MNHEY and SVGEGT. V shed 6 bases and J 6 bases; nucleotides not matched to a gene: 10. This CDR3 has 14 residues. CDR3 sequence reads: CASSPPGLVGEQYF. The CDR3 DNA reads as TGTGCCAGCAGCCCTCCGGGACTAGTGGGCGAGCAGTACTTC.

The V call is TRBV24-1, the J call TRBJ2-7; 10 nucleotides line up with TRBD1. Trimming at V came to 8 bases and at J to 6 bases, leaving 3 bases not matched to a gene. The CDR3 consists of 12 residues. Germline CDR1 and CDR2: KGHDR and SFDVKD. The CDR3 nucleotides read TGTGCCACCACGGGACAGGGGTGCGAGCAGTACTTC. It specifies CATTGQGCEQYF.

The CDR3 bases are TGTGCCAGCAGTTACTCGGGGAGCACTGAAGCTTTCTTT. Protein product: CASSYSGSTEAFF. The rearrangement joins TRBV6-5 to TRBJ1-1; unclear D gene. The length of the CDR3 is 13 residues. Germline V gene lookup returns CDR1 MNHEY and CDR2 SVGAGI. Trimming shortened V by 0 bases and J by 4 bases, and 6 bases separated the two germline ends.

V is TRBV7-9 and J is TRBJ2-3; a possible D gene is TRBD1 (6 bases). V was cut by 1 base and J by 8 bases, with 13 bases left in between. The CDR3 consists of 14 residues. The germline CDR1 and CDR2 sequences are SEHNR and FQNEAQ (reference sequence). The CDR3 DNA sequence: TGTGCCAGCAGCTTAGTGGCAGGGGAAGGTACGCAGTATTTT. It encodes CASSLVAGEGTQYF.